The entry below gives a single TCR beta chain sequence along with its context. Its antigen is not known. During the collection period, no donor immune events like infections were recorded. The data were obtained in a study of identifying expanded T cells in peripheral blood. Study outcomes and limitations: Approximately 2-week clone count variance significantly increased as total template count grew. Technical replicates showed around 1.2 changed clones; about two weeks around 15; four weeks 19.

CDR1 and CDR2 from the germline V gene are SGHNT and YENEEA. The CDR3 length is 10 residues. V lost 8 bases, J lost 5 bases, and 7 bases lay in between. Using immunoSEQ multiplex PCR, the repertoire was profiled, and TCRdb retains in-frame clones only, with some absent. The sample has about 94,000 clones, nearly 90% seen once; the top ten hold around 5.9%. Material: blood. The TCR was taken from a person aged 18 to 69 in good health. V gene TRBV11-3 combines with J gene TRBJ2-7; D gene ambiguous. DNA of the CDR3: TGTGCCAGCGGCAACAACGAGCAGTACTTC. Amino acid sequence: CASGNNEQYF. The complete variable domain, with remaining parts taken from reference TRBV11-3 and TRBJ2-7, reads EAGVVQSPRYKIIEKKQPVAFWCNPISGHNTLYWYLQNLGQGPELLIRYENEEAVDDSQLPKDRFSAERLKGVDSTLKIQPAELGDSAVYLCASGNNEQYFGPGTRLTVT.